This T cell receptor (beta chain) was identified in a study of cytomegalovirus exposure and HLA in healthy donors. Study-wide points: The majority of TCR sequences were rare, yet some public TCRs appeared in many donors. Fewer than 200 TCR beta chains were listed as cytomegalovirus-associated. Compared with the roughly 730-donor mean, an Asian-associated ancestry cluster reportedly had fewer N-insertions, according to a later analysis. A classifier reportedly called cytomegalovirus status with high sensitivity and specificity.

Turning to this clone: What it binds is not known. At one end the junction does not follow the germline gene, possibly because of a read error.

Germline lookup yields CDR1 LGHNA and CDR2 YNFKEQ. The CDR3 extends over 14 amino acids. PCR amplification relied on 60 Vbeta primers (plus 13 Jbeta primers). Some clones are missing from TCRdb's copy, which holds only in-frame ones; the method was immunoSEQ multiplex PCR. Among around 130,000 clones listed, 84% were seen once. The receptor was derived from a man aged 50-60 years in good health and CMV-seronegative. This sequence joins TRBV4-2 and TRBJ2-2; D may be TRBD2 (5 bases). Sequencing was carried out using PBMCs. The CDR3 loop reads CASSQDSRTGELLF. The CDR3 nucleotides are TGTGCCAGCAGCCAAGATTCTCGCACCGGGGAGCTGCTTTTT.